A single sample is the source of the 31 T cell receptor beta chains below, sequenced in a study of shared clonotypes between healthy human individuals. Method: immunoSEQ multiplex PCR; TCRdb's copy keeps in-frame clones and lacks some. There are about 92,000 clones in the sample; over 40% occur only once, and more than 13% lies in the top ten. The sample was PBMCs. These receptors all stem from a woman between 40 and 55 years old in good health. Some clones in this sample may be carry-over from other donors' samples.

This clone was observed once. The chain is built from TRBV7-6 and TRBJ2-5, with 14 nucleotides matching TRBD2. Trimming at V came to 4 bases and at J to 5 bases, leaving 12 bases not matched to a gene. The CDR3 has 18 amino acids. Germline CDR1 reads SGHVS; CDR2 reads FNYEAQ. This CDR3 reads CASSSPPGTSGSRETQYF. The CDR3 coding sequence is TGTGCCAGCAGCTCCCCCCCCGGGACTAGCGGGAGTCGGGAGACCCAGTACTTC.

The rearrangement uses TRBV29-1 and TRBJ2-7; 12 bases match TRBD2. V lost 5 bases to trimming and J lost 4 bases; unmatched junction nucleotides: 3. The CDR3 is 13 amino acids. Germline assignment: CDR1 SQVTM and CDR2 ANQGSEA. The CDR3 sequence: CSVLAGGPYEQYF. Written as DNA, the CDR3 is TGCAGCGTTCTAGCGGGAGGGCCTTACGAGCAGTACTTC.

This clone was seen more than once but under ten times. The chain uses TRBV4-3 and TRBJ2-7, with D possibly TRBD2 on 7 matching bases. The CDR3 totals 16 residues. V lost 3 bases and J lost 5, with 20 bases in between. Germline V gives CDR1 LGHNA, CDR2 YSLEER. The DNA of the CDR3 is TGCGCCAGCAGCCATGCGGAGGGGGGAGGGCCGCACGAGCAGTACTTC. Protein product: CASSHAEGGGPHEQYF.

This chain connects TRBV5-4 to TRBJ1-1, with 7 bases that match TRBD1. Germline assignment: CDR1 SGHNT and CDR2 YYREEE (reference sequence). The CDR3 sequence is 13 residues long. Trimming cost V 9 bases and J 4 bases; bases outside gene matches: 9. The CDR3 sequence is CATDSGGVTEAFF. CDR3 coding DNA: TGTGCCACCGATTCAGGGGGTGTCACTGAAGCTTTCTTT.

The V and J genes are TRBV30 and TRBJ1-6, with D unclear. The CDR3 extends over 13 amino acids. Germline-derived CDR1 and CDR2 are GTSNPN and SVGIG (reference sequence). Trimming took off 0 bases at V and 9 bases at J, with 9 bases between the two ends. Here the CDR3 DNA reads TGTGCCTGGAGTGTCGGGTTTGGTTCACCCCTCCACTTT. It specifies CAWSVGFGSPLHF. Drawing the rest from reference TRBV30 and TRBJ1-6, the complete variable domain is SQTIHQWPATLVQPVGSPLSLECTVEGTSNPNLYWYRQAAGRGLQLLFYSVGIGQISSEVPQNLSASRPQDRQFILSSKKLLLSDSGFYLCAWSVGFGSPLHFGNGTRLTVT.

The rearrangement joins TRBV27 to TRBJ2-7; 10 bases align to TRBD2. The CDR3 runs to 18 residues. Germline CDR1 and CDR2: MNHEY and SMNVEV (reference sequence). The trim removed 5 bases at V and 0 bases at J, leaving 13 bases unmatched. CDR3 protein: CASSLRRTSGTSSYEQYF. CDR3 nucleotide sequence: TGTGCCAGCAGTCTGAGACGGACTAGCGGAACCAGCTCCTACGAGCAGTACTTC.

In DNA, the CDR3 is TGTGCCAGCAGCCGGGACACCTCCTACGAGCAGTACTTC. It translates to CASSRDTSYEQYF. The gene calls are TRBV7-9 and TRBJ2-7, with D maybe TRBD1 (6 bases). There are 13 residues in the CDR3. The germline gives CDR1 SEHNR, CDR2 FQNEAQ (reference sequence). The V gene lost 5 bases and the J gene lost 0 bases, with 8 bases spanning the gap.

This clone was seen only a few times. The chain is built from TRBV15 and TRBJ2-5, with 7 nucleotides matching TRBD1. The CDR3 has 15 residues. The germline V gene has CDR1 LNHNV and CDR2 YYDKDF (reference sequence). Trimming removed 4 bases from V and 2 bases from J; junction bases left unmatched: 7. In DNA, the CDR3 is TGTGCCACCAGCAAACAGGGGAAAGAGCAAGAGACCCAGTACTTC. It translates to CATSKQGKEQETQYF. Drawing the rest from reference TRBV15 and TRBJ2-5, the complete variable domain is DAMVIQNPRYQVTQFGKPVTLSCSQTLNHNVMYWYQQKSSQAPKLLFHYYDKDFNNEADTPDNFQSRRPNTSFCFLDIRSPGLGDTAMYLCATSKQGKEQETQYFGPGTRLLVL.

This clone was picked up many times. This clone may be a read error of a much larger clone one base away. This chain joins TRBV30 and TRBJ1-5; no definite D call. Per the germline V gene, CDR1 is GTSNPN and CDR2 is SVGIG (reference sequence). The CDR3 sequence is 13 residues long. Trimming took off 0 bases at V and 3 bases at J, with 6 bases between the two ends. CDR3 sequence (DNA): TGTGCCTGGAGTGTACGGGACAATCAGCCCCAGCATTTT. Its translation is CAWSVRDNQPQHF.

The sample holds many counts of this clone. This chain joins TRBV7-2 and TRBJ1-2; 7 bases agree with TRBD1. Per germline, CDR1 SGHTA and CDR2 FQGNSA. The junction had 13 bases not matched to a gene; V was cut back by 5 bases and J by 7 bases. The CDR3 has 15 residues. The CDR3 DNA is TGTGCCAGCAGCAGTACTTTGACAGGGCGAACTGGCTACACCTTC. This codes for CASSSTLTGRTGYTF.

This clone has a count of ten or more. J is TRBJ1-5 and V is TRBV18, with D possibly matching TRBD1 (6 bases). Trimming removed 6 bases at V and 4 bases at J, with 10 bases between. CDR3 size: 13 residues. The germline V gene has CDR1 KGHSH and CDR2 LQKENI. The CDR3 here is CASSQGINQPQHF. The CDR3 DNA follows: TGTGCCAGCTCCCAGGGGATAAATCAGCCCCAGCATTTT.

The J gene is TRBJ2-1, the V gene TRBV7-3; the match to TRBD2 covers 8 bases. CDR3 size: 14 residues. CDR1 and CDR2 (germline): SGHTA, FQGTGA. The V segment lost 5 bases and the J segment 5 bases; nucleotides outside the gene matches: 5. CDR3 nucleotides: TGTGCCAGCAGCCAAACTAGCGGTGACAATGAGCAGTTCTTC. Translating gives CASSQTSGDNEQFF.

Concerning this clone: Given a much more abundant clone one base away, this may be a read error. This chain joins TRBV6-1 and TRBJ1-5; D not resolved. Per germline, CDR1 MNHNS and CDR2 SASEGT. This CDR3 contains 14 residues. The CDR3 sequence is CASSEGAEYQPQRF. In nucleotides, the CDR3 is TGTGCCAGCAGTGAAGGCGCCGAGTATCAGCCCCAGCGTTTT.

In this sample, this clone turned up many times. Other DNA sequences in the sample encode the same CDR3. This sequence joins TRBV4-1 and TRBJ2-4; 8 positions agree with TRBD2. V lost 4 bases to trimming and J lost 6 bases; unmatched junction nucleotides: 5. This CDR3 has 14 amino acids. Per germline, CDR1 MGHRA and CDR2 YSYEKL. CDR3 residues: CASSPGLDRNIQYF. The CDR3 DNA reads TGCGCCAGCAGCCCGGGACTAGACAGAAACATTCAGTACTTC.

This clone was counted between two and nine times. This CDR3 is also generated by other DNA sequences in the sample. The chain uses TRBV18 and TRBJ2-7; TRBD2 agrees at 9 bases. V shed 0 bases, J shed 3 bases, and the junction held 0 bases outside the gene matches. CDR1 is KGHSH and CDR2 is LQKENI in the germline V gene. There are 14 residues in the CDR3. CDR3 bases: TGTGCCAGCTCACCACCTAGCGGGAGCTACGAGCAGTACTTC. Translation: CASSPPSGSYEQYF.

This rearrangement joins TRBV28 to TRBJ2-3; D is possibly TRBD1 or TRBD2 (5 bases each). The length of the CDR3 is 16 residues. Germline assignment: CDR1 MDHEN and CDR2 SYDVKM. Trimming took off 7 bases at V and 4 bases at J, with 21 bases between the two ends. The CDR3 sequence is CASTRSGPRGPDTQYF. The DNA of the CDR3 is TGTGCCAGCACCCGATCGGGGCCTCGCGGGCCAGATACGCAGTATTTT.

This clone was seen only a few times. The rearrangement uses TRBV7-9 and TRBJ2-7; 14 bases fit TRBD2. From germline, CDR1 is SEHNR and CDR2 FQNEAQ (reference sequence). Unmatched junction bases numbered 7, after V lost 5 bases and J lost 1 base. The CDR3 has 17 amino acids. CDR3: CASSPWTSGRNSYEQYF. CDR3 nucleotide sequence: TGTGCCAGCAGCCCATGGACTAGCGGGAGGAATTCCTACGAGCAGTACTTC. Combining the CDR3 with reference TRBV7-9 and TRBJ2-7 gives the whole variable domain DTGVSQNPRHKITKRGQNVTFRCDPISEHNRLYWYRQTLGQGPEFLTYFQNEAQLEKSRLLSDRFSAERPKGSFSTLEIQRTEQGDSAMYLCASSPWTSGRNSYEQYFGPGTRLTVT.

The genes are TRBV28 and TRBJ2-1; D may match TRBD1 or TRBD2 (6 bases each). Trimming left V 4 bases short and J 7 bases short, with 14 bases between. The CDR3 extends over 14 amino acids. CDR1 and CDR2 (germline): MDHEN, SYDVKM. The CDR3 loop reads CASSSYGGRNEQFF. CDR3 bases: TGTGCCAGCAGTTCCTACGGGGGCAGAAATGAGCAGTTCTTC.

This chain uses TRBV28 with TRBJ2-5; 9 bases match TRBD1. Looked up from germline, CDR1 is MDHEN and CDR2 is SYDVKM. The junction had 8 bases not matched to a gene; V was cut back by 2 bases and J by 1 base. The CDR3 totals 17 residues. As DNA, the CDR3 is TGTGCCAGCAGTTTAGGCGGGACAGGGTATGGCCAAGAGACCCAGTACTTC. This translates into CASSLGGTGYGQETQYF.

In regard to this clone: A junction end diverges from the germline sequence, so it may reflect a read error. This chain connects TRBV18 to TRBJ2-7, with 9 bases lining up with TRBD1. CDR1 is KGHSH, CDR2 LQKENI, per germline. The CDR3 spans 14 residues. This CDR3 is CASSPEGQGVGPDF. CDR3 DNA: TGTGCCAGCTCCCCCGAGGGACAGGGCGTAGGGCCTGACTTC. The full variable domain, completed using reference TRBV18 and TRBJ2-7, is NAGVMQNPRHLVRRRGQEARLRCSPMKGHSHVYWYRQLPEEGLKFMVYLQKENIIDESGMPKERFSAEFPKEGPSILRIQQVVRGDSAAYFCASSPEGQGVGPDFGPGTRLTVT.

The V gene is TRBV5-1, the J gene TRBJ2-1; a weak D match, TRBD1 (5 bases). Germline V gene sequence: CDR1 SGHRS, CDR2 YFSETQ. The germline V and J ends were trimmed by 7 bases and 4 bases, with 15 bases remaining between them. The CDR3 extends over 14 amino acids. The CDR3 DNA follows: TGCGCCAGCGGGGCCGCCCCTTCATACAATGAGCAGTTCTTC. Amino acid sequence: CASGAAPSYNEQFF.

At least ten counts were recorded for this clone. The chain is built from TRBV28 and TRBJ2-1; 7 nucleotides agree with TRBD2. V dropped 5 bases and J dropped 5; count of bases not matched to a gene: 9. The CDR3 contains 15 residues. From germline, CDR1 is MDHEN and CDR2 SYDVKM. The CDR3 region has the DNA TGTGCCAGCAGTAACCCCGGGACTACCCACAATGAGCAGTTCTTC. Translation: CASSNPGTTHNEQFF.

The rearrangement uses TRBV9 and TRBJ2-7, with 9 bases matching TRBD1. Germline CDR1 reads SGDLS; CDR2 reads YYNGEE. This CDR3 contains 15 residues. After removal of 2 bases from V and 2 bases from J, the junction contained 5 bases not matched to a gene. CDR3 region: CASSVRDRAAYEQYF. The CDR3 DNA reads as TGTGCCAGCAGCGTCCGGGACAGGGCCGCCTACGAGCAGTACTTC.

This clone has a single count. The CDR3: CASSPNRESYEQYF. DNA of the CDR3: TGTGCCAGCAGTCCTAACAGGGAATCCTACGAGCAGTACTTC. The rearrangement links TRBV7-8 to TRBJ2-7, with D tentatively TRBD1 (6 bases). The V gene lost 6 bases and the J gene lost 1 base, with 13 bases spanning the gap. The germline gives CDR1 SGHVS, CDR2 FQNEAQ. CDR3 length equals 14 residues.

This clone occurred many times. The CDR3 reads CASSQDTASGQYF. Here the CDR3 DNA reads TGCGCCAGCAGCCAAGATACTGCCTCAGGGCAGTACTTC. The V call is TRBV4-3, the J call TRBJ2-7, with D hard to call. This CDR3 comprises 13 residues. V was trimmed by 0 bases and J by 9 bases, leaving 12 bases between them. Per the germline V gene, CDR1 is LGHNA and CDR2 is YSLEER.

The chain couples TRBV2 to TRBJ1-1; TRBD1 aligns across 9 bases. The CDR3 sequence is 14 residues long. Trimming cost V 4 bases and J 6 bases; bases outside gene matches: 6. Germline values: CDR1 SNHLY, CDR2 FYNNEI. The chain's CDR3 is CASSASGTGPEAFF. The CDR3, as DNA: TGTGCCAGCAGTGCCTCCGGGACAGGGCCTGAAGCTTTCTTT.

CDR3 protein: CASSFDTGTSGRGHEQYF. In DNA form, the CDR3 reads TGCGCCAGCAGCTTCGATACCGGGACTAGCGGGAGGGGCCACGAGCAGTACTTC. The genes are TRBV5-1 and TRBJ2-7; 16 bases fit TRBD2. The CDR3 has 18 residues. The V and J ends lost 2 bases and 5 bases, in that order; junction bases with no gene match: 10. Germline CDR1 and CDR2: SGHRS and YFSETQ.

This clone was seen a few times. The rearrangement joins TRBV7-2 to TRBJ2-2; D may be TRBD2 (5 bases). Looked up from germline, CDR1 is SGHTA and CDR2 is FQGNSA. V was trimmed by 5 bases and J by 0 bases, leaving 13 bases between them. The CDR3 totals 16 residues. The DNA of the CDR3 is TGTGCCAGCAGCCCAACGAGCGGTTCGAACACCGGGGAGCTGTTTTTT. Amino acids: CASSPTSGSNTGELFF.

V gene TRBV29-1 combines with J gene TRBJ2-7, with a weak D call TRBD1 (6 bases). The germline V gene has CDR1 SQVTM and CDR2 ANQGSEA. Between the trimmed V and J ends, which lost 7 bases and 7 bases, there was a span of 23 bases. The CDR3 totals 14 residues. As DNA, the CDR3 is TGCAGCGCCGGCCCCGGACAGTCCCTGAGGGAGCAGTACTTC. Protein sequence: CSAGPGQSLREQYF.

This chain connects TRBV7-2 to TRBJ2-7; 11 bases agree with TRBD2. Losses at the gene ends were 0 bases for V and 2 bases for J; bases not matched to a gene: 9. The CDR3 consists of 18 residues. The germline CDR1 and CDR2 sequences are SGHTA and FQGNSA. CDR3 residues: CASSLASSGRTSPYEQYF. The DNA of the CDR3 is TGTGCCAGCAGCTTAGCGTCTAGCGGGAGGACTTCCCCCTACGAGCAGTACTTC. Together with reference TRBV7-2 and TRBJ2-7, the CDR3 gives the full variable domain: GAGVSQSPSNKVTEKGKDVELRCDPISGHTALYWYRQSLGQGLEFLIYFQGNSAPDKSGLPSDRFSAERTGGSVSTLTIQRTQQEDSAVYLCASSLASSGRTSPYEQYFGPGTRLTVT.

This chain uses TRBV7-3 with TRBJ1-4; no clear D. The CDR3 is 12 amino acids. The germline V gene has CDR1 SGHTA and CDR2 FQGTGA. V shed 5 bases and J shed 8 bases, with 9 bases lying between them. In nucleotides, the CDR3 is TGTGCCAGCAGCCAGGATGGCGAAAAACTGTTTTTT. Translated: CASSQDGEKLFF.